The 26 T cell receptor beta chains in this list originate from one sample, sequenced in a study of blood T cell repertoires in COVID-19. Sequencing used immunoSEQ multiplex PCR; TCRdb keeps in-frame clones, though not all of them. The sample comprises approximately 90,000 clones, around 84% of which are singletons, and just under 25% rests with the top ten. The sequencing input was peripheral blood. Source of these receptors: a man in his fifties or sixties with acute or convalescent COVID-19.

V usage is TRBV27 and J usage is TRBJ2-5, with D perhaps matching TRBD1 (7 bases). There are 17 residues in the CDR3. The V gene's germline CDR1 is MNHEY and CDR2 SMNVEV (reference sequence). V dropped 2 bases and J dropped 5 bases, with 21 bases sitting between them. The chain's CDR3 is CASSLRAEGALWETQYF. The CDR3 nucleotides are TGTGCCAGCAGTTTAAGGGCGGAGGGGGCGTTATGGGAGACCCAGTACTTC.

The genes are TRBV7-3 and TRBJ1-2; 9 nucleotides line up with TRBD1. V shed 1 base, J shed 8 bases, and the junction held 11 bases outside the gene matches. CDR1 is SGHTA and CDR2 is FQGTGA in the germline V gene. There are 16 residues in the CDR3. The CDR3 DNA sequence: TGTGCCAGCAGCTTAAGCCCGACAGGGGGATTGGCGGGCTACACCTTC. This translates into CASSLSPTGGLAGYTF.

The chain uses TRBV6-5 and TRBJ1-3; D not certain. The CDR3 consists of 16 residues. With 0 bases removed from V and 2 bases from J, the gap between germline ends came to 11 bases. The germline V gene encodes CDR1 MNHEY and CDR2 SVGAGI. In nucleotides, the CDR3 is TGTGCCAGCAGTTACTCGACTGGTTCTCCTGGAAACACCATATATTTT. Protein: CASSYSTGSPGNTIYF.

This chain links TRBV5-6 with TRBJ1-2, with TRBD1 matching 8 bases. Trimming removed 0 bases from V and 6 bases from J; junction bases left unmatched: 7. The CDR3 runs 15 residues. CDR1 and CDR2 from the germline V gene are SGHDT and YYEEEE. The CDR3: CASSLERLDRDGYTF. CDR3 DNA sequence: TGTGCCAGCAGCTTGGAACGGCTGGACAGGGATGGCTACACCTTC.

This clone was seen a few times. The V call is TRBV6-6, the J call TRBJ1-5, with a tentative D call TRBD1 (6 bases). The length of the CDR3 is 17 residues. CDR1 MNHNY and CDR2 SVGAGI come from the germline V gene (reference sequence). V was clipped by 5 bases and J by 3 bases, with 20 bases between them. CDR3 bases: TGTGCCAGCAGTCACACCCCACGGGGGGGCATCAATCAGCCCCAGCATTTT. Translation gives CASSHTPRGGINQPQHF.

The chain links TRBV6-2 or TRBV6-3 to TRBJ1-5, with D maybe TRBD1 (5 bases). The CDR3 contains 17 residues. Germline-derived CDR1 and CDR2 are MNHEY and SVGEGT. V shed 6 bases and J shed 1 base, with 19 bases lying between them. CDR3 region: CASSPQGLAGSNQPQHF. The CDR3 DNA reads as TGTGCCAGCAGCCCTCAGGGTTTGGCCGGAAGCAATCAGCCCCAGCATTTT.

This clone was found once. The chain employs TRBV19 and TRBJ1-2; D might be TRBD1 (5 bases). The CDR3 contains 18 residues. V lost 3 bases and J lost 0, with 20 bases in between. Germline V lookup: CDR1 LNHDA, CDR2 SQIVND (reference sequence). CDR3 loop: CASSIPPGDFPPNYGYTF. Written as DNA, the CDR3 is TGTGCCAGTAGTATTCCACCCGGGGACTTTCCTCCTAACTATGGCTACACCTTC.

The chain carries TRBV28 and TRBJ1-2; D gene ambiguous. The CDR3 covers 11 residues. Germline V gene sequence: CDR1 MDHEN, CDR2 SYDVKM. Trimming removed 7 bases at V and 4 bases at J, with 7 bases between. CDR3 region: CASTRSYGYTF. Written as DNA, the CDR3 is TGTGCCAGCACCCGTAGCTATGGCTACACCTTC.

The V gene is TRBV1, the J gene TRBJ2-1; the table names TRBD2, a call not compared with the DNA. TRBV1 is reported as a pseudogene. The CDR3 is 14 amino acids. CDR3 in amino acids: CTSSRAGDQDEQFF. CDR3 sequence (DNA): TGCACCAGCAGCCGTGCGGGGGACCAGGATGAGCAGTTCTTC.

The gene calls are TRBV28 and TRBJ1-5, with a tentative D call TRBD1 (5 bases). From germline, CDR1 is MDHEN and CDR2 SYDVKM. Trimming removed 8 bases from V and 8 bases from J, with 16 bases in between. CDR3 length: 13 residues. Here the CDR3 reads CASYQGSKEPQHF. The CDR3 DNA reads TGTGCCAGCTACCAGGGTTCTAAAGAGCCCCAGCATTTT.

The CDR3 loop reads CASPGQGTATDTQYF. The CDR3 DNA is TGCGCCAGCCCGGGACAGGGGACCGCCACAGATACGCAGTATTTT. The genes are TRBV23-1 and TRBJ2-3; 10 bases fit TRBD1. TRBV23-1 is classed as an ORF, of uncertain function. CDR3 length equals 15 residues. The ends lost 8 bases at V and 2 bases at J; junction bases unmatched: 7.

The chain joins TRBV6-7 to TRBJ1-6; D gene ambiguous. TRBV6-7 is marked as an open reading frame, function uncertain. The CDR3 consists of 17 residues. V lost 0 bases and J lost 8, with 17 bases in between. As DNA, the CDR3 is TGTGCCAGCAGTTACTCGAGGAGGACGCAGAGATATTCACCCCTCCACTTT. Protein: CASSYSRRTQRYSPLHF.

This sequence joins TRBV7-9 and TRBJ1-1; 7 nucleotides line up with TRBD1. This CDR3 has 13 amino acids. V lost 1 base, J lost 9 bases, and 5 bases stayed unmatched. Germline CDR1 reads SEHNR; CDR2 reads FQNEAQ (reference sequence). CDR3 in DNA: TGTGCCAGCAGCTTAGGACAGGGAGTTAAAGCTTTCTTT. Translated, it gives CASSLGQGVKAFF.

DNA of the CDR3: TGTGCCAGCAGAGCTAGCGGGGGGATTCATAATGAGCAGTTCTTC. As protein: CASRASGGIHNEQFF. The J gene is TRBJ2-1, the V gene TRBV2, with TRBD2 matching 11 bases. Germline V gene sequence: CDR1 SNHLY, CDR2 FYNNEI. This CDR3 region has 15 residues. J was trimmed by 7 bases and V by 6 bases; bases with no gene match: 8.

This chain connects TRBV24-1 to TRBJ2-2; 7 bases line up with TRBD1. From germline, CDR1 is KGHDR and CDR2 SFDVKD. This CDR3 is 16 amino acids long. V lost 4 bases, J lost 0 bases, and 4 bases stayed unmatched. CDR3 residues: CATSDSGTANTGELFF. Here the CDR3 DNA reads TGTGCCACCAGTGACTCCGGGACAGCGAACACCGGGGAGCTGTTTTTT.

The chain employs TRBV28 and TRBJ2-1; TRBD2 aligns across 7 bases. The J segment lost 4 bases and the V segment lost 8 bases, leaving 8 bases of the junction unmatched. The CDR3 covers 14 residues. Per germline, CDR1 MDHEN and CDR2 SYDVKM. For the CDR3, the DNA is TGTGCCAGCTATCCAGCGGGGAAGTACAATGAGCAGTTCTTC. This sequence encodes CASYPAGKYNEQFF.

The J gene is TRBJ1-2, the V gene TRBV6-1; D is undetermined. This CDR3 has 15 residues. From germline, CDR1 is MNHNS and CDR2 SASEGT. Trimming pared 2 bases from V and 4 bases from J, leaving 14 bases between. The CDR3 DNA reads TGTGCCAGCAGTGAATACACACCTGCCGCCTATGGCTACACCTTC. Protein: CASSEYTPAAYGYTF.

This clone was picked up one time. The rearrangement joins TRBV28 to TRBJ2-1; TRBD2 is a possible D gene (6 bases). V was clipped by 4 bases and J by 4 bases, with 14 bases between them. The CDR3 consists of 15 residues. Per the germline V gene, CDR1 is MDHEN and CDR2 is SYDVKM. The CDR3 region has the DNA TGTGCCAGCAGTTCGCCACCGCGGGGTTACAATGAGCAGTTCTTC. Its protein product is CASSSPPRGYNEQFF.

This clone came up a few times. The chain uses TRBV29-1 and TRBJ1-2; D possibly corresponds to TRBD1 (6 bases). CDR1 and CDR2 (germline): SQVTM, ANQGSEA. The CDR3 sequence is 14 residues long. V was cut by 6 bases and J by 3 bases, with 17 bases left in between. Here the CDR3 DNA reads TGCAGCGTGGTGGAGGGGGGGAAGGACTATGGCTACACCTTC. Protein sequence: CSVVEGGKDYGYTF.

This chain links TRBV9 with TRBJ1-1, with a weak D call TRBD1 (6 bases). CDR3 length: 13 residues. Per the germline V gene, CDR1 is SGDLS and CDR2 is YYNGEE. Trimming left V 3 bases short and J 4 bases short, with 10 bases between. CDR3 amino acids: CASSAGDRTEAFF. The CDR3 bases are TGTGCCAGCAGCGCAGGGGACCGCACTGAAGCTTTCTTT.

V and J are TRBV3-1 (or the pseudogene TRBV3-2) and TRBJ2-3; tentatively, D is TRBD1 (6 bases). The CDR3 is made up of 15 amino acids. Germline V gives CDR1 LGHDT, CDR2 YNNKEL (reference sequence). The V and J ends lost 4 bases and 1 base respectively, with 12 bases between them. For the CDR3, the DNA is TGTGCCAGCAGCCCCCAGCGGACAGGCACAGATACGCAGTATTTT. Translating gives CASSPQRTGTDTQYF.

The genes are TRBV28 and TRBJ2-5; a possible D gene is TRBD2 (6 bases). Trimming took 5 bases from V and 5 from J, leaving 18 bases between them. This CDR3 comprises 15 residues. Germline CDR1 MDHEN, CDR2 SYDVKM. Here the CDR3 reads CASSPLAGKRETQYF. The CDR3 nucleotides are TGTGCCAGCAGTCCCCTCGCGGGAAAAAGGGAGACCCAGTACTTC.

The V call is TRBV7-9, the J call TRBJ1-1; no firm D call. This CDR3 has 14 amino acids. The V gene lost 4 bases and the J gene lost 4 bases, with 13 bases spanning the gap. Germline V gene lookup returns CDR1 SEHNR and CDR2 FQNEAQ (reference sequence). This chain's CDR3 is CASSSLAPGTEAFF. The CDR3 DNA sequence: TGTGCCAGCAGCTCCCTTGCTCCGGGCACTGAAGCTTTCTTT.

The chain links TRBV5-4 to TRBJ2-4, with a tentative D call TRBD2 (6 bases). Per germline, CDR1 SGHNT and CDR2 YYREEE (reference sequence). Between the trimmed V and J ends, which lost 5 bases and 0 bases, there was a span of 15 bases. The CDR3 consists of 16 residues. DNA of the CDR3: TGTGCCAGCAGTTCTGGGTGGGGGGTAGCCAAAAACATTCAGTACTTC. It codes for CASSSGWGVAKNIQYF.

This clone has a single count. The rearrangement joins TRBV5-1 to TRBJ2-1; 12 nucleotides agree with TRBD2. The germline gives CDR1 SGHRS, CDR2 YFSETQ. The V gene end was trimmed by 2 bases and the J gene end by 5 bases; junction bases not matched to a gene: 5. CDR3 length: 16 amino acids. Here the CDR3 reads CASSLPTSGGNNEQFF. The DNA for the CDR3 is TGCGCCAGCAGCTTACCGACTAGCGGGGGCAACAATGAGCAGTTCTTC.

The CDR3 spells CAVRQGLVTEAFF. In nucleotides, the CDR3 is TGTGCCGTAAGACAGGGGCTTGTCACTGAAGCTTTCTTT. V is TRBV18 and J is TRBJ1-1, with TRBD1 identical over 8 bases. From germline, CDR1 is KGHSH and CDR2 LQKENI. This CDR3 spans 13 amino acids. The junction had 9 bases not matched to a gene; V was cut back by 11 bases and J by 4 bases.